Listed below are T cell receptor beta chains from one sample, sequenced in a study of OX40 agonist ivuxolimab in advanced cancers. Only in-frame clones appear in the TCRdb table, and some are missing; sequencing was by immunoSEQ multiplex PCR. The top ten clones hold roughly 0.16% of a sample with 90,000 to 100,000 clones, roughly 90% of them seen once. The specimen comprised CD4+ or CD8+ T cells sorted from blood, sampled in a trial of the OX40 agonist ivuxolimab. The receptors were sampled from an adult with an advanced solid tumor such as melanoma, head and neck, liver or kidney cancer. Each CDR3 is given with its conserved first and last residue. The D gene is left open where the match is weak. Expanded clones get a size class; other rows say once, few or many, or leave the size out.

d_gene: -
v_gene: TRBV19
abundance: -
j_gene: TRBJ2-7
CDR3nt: TGTGCCAGTAGTATCTCCTCCGGGATCTTGGGGGAGCAGTACTTC
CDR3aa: CASSISSGILGEQYF

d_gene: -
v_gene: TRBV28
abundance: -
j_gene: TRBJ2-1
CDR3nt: TGTGCCAGCAGTTTAGGCAATGAGCAGTTCTTC
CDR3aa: CASSLGNEQFF

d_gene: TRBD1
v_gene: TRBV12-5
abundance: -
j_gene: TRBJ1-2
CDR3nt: TGTGCTAGTGGCGCCCCGGGACAGGGACACTATGGCTACACCTTC
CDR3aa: CASGAPGQGHYGYTF

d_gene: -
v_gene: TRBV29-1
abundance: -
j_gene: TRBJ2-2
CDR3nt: TGCAGCGTTGGGTCCATGGGCGGGGAGCTGTTTTTT
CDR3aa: CSVGSMGGELFF

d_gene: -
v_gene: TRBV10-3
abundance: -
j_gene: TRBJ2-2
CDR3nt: TGTGCCATCAGTTACGACTCGGCCGGGGAGCTGTTTTTT
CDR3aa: CAISYDSAGELFF

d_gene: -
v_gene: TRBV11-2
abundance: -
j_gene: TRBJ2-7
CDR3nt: TGTGCCAGCAGCTTGGAGCTGGGACTCTCCTACGAGCAGTGCTTC
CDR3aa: CASSLELGLSYEQCF

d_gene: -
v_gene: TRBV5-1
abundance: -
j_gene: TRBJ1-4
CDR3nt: TGCGCCAGCAGCTTAGACGGCTCAACTAATGAAAAACTGTTTTTT
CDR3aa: CASSLDGSTNEKLFF

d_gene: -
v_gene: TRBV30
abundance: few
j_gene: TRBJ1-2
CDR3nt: TGTGCCTGGAGTGTAAGGGTGAACTATGGCTACACCTTC
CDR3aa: CAWSVRVNYGYTF

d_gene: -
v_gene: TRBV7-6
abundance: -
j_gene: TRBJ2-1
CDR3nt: TGTGCCAGCAGCTTAGCGATCGGGACCGAGCAGTTCTTC
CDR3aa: CASSLAIGTEQFF

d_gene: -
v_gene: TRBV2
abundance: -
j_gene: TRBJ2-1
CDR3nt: TGTGCCAGCAGTGAAGGGGGCACTTTGACGAGCTCCTACAATGAGCAGTTCTTC
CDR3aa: CASSEGGTLTSSYNEQFF

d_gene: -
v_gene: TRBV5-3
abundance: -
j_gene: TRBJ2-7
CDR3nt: TGTGCCAGAAGCGGGGACAGAGGGGGGTCGGAGTACTTC
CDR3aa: CARSGDRGGSEYF

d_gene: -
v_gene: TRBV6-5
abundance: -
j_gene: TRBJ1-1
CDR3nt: TGTGCCAGCAGCAGGGACGGCGTGAACACTGAAGCTTTCTTT
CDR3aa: CASSRDGVNTEAFF